This is a list of T cell receptor beta chains from one sample in a study of human T cells and chemical hapten exposure. From the RACE reads, TCRdb called clonotypes with MiXCR, one entry per CDR3 protein. Among some 350,000 distinct CDR3 sequences listed, roughly 6.9% were seen once. The specimen comprised whole blood, sampled in connection with sensitization to the hapten diphenylcyclopropenone (DPC). The receptors were gathered from a woman between 18 and 29 years old with alopecia areata. Some clones in this sample may be carry-over from other donors' samples. Each CDR3 is given without its conserved first and last residue. A D gene is named only where the DNA matches it firmly.

TRBJ1-6 11 TRBV29-1 NA SVHREVYSPLH
TRBJ2-3 16 TRBV3-1 TRBD1 ASSQEWDRGSYTDTQY
TRBJ2-3 13 TRBV3-1 NA ASSPTGTSTDTQY
TRBJ2-3 12 TRBV7-2 NA ASSFGTMTDTQY
TRBJ2-7 11 TRBV7-9 TRBD2 ASSRSSGGEQY
TRBJ1-6 14 TRBV6-6 TRBD1 ASLPGQSSRDSPLH
TRBJ2-3 14 TRBV6-4 TRBD2 ASSLRAGGPMDTQY
TRBJ2-1 16 TRBV14 NA ASSQDRRTVRPPNEQF
TRBJ2-3 12 TRBV9 NA ASTGSGTADTQY
TRBJ1-3 14 TRBV4-1 TRBD1 ASSQPGQGAGNTIY
TRBJ2-7 12 TRBV5-1 TRBD2 ASSLVGGTYEQY
TRBJ2-3 12 TRBV5-1 NA ASSLAGEPGTQY
TRBJ2-7 12 TRBV9 TRBD1 ASSKTGGTDEQY
TRBJ2-4 13 TRBV1 NA TSSPDRAPKNIQY
TRBJ1-3 13 TRBV14 NA ASSQLTDSGNTIY
TRBJ2-2 12 TRBV5-4 NA ASSSRTGPGELF
TRBJ1-5 11 TRBV12-5 NA ASRDSSGQPQH
TRBJ2-1 10 TRBV9 NA ASSVEATAQF
TRBJ2-1 13 TRBV5-5 NA ASSPMDWGYNEQF
TRBJ2-7 14 TRBV7-9 NA ASSSPVGRRIYEQY
TRBJ2-2 14 TRBV15 TRBD1 ATSRRQGVGTGELF
TRBJ2-7 11 TRBV9 NA ASSRGPTYEQY
TRBJ2-6 14 TRBV27 NA ASSTRTEQGANVLT
TRBJ1-5 13 TRBV6-2/TRBV6-3 NA ASSYSSNRRQPQH
TRBJ1-2 13 TRBV6-2/TRBV6-3 NA ATLDPAGGNYGYT
TRBJ2-1 17 TRBV6-2/TRBV6-3 TRBD2 ASSYDTSGGPSSYNEQF
TRBJ1-4 12 TRBV28 NA ASSSGTTNEKLF
TRBJ2-7 12 TRBV3-1 NA ASSHPGTPYEQY
TRBJ1-6 13 TRBV6-2/TRBV6-3 TRBD1 ASSYSGTGQSPLH
TRBJ1-2 12 TRBV29-1 TRBD1 SVDGGTEIYGYT
TRBJ1-2 10 TRBV29-1 NA SVGGINYGYT
TRBJ1-5 14 TRBV12-3/TRBV12-4 NA ASSPVTGLGNQPQH
TRBJ2-7 11 TRBV29-1 TRBD1 SGGQGESYEQY
TRBJ1-5 10 TRBV19 NA ASSDIYRAQH
TRBJ1-5 11 TRBV29-1 NA SVGTSYNQPQH
TRBJ1-1 12 TRBV6-1 TRBD1 ASRRWTGPTEAF
TRBJ1-1 13 TRBV6-5 NA ASSYSRALNTEAF
TRBJ2-2 10 TRBV2 NA ASSVRFGELF
TRBJ1-5 15 TRBV12-3/TRBV12-4 TRBD1 ASRRTGGIGGNQPQH
TRBJ2-7 11 TRBV12-3/TRBV12-4 TRBD2 ASMGGSSYEQY
TRBJ1-3 14 TRBV4-2 NA ASSLGQRSSGNTIY
TRBJ1-1 13 TRBV18 TRBD1 ASSPDRGPGTEAF
TRBJ1-5 16 TRBV4-1 TRBD1 ASSHSIPGQISNQPQH
TRBJ2-3 16 TRBV18 TRBD1 ASSLEAGGTGSTDTQY
TRBJ2-3 12 TRBV12-3/TRBV12-4 NA ASSLTTPLNTQY
TRBJ1-2 12 TRBV12-3/TRBV12-4 NA ASSSGAESRGYT
TRBJ2-3 13 TRBV5-4 TRBD1 ASSYRQGGTDTQY
TRBJ2-7 12 TRBV6-6 TRBD1 ASSSSGQGYEQY
TRBJ1-2 8 TRBV29-1 NA SVLSYGYT
TRBJ1-6 11 TRBV6-2/TRBV6-3 NA ASTRLGVSPLH